The sample holds many counts of the clone carrying this T cell receptor (beta chain). Antigen unknown. This sample was included in a study of identical twins. V was pared by 6 bases and J by 0 bases, with 19 bases between. This CDR3 has 16 amino acids. Germline lookup yields CDR1 DFQATT and CDR2 SNEGSKA (reference sequence). One entry per CDR3 protein results from TCRdb running MiXCR on the 5' RACE reads. In the table there are 420,000 or so distinct CDR3 sequences, less than 20% of which are singletons. Whole-study findings and limits: Low generation probability was overrepresented in out-of-frame alpha sequences shared by twins.

The clonotype originates from a man between 50 and 59 years old in good health. This rearrangement joins TRBV20-1 to TRBJ2-3; TRBD2 is a possible D gene (6 bases). Specimen: naive T cells sorted from blood. CDR3 residues: CSAPDPTRISTDTQYF. The CDR3 DNA follows: TGCAGTGCCCCGGACCCGACTAGAATAAGCACAGATACGCAGTATTTT.